This T cell receptor (beta chain) appears in the sequencing data of a study of blood T cell repertoires in COVID-19. The repertoire was sequenced with immunoSEQ multiplex PCR; TCRdb's copy has only in-frame clones and lacks some. The sample consists of 320,000 or so clones, around 90% of them appearing once. In regard to this clone: The identical CDR3 is also encoded by other nucleotide sequences in the sample.

The junction had 6 bases not matched to a gene; V was cut back by 6 bases and J by 4 bases. Germline CDR1 is KGHSH and CDR2 is LQKENI. The length of the CDR3 is 15 residues. Sequenced material: PBMCs or T cells enriched from blood (not recorded which). The chain has TRBV18 and TRBJ2-1; 10 bases are shared with TRBD2. This TCR was sampled from a man aged 55 to 69 who had recovered from COVID-19. This CDR3 is CASSPGLAEYNEQFF. DNA of the CDR3: TGTGCCAGCTCGCCCGGACTAGCGGAATACAATGAGCAGTTCTTC.